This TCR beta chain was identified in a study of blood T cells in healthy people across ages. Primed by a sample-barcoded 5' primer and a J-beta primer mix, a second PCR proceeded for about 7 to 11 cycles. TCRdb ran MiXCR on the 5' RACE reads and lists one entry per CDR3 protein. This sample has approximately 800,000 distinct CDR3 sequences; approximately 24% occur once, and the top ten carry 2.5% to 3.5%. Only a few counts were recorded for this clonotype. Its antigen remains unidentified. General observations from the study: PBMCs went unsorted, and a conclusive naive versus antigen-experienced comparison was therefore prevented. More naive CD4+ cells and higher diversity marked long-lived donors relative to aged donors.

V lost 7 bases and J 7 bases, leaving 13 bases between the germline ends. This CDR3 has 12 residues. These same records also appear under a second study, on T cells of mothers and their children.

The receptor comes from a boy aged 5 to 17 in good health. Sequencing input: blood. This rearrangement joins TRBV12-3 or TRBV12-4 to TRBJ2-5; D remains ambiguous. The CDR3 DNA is TGTGCCAGCAAGGGCGACTTTTGGACCCAGTACTTC. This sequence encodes CASKGDFWTQYF.